Below are 26 T cell receptor beta chains sequenced from a single sample in a study of human T cells and chemical hapten exposure. TCRdb independently ran MiXCR on the RACE reads; one entry per CDR3 protein. The table records 300,000 to 450,000 distinct CDR3 sequences, around 5% of them present only once. Stated time point: patch test 1, 2 weeks after DPC sensitization. Treatment: therapeutic diphenylcyclopropenone sensitization with weekly scalp DPC. Source: whole blood, taken in connection with sensitization to the hapten diphenylcyclopropenone (DPC). The receptors shown here come from a woman aged 45 to 65 with alopecia areata. Some clones in this sample may be carry-over from other donors' samples.

This clonotype was counted many times. The rearrangement links TRBV10-3 to TRBJ1-5; D is perhaps TRBD1 (5 bases). This CDR3 comprises 15 residues. The V end was cut by 0 bases, the J end by 1 base, with 7 bases between. Germline V lookup: CDR1 ENHRY, CDR2 SYGVKD. CDR3 in amino acids: CAISESGGSNQPQHF. In nucleotides, the CDR3 is TGTGCCATCAGTGAGTCGGGGGGAAGCAATCAGCCCCAGCATTTT.

This clonotype turned up a few times. This chain connects TRBV14 to TRBJ2-5; D unresolved. Germline V gene data show CDR1 as SGHDN and CDR2 as FVKESK. The CDR3 runs 15 residues. V lost 1 base to trimming and J lost 5 bases, with 14 bases between them. CDR3 loop: CASSQVYGTSETQYF. DNA for the CDR3: TGTGCCAGCAGCCAAGTATATGGCACCTCGGAGACCCAGTACTTC. Full variable domain (rest looked up from reference TRBV14 and TRBJ2-5): EAGVTQFPSHSVIEKGQTVTLRCDPISGHDNLYWYRRVMGKEIKFLLHFVKESKQDESGMPNNRFLAERTGGTYSTLKVQPAELEDSGVYFCASSQVYGTSETQYFGPGTRLLVL.

This clonotype showed up many times. J is TRBJ2-1 and V is TRBV7-9, with 12 bases matching TRBD1. Germline CDR1 and CDR2: SEHNR and FQNEAQ (reference sequence). This CDR3 spans 17 amino acids. V trimming: 5 bases; J trimming: 4 bases; junction bases outside the gene matches: 9. The CDR3 is CASSPGTGGLGYNEQFF. CDR3 coding DNA: TGTGCCAGCAGCCCTGGGACAGGGGGCCTTGGTTACAATGAGCAGTTCTTC. Complete variable domain (other parts from reference TRBV7-9 and TRBJ2-1): DTGVSQNPRHKITKRGQNVTFRCDPISEHNRLYWYRQTLGQGPEFLTYFQNEAQLEKSRLLSDRFSAERPKGSFSTLEIQRTEQGDSAMYLCASSPGTGGLGYNEQFFGPGTRLTVL.

This clonotype was picked up many times. The chain uses TRBV6-2 or TRBV6-3 and TRBJ2-3; the D gene is possibly TRBD1 (5 bases). V was trimmed by 6 bases and J by 2 bases, leaving 12 bases between them. The germline V gene encodes CDR1 MNHEY and CDR2 SVGEGT. CDR3 length: 14 amino acids. The CDR3 DNA follows: TGTGCCAGCAGCCTCGACAGAATCACAGATACGCAGTATTTT. It yields the protein CASSLDRITDTQYF.

This clonotype came up many times. The chain combines TRBV12-3 or TRBV12-4 with TRBJ2-5; 7 positions match TRBD2. The CDR3 consists of 14 residues. Losses at the gene ends were 6 bases for V and 6 bases for J; bases not matched to a gene: 10. This chain's CDR3 is CASRGPTRGKTQYF. CDR3 DNA: TGTGCCAGCAGAGGACCAACGCGGGGGAAGACCCAGTACTTC.

This clonotype was observed many times. The V gene is TRBV6-5, the J gene TRBJ1-5; D is unresolved. Germline CDR1 reads MNHEY; CDR2 reads SVGAGI. V dropped 6 bases and J dropped 0 bases, with 9 bases sitting between them. The CDR3 sequence is 14 residues long. The chain's CDR3 is CASSRDNSNQPQHF. CDR3 in DNA: TGTGCCAGCAGCCGCGACAATAGCAATCAGCCCCAGCATTTT.

This clonotype has a count of ten or more. The chain links TRBV7-2 to TRBJ1-2, with unresolved D. The CDR3 runs 14 residues. Germline CDR1 is SGHTA and CDR2 is FQGNSA. V was trimmed by 5 bases and J by 7 bases, leaving 17 bases between them. This CDR3 reads CASSPEMRLGGYTF. The CDR3, as DNA: TGTGCCAGCAGCCCCGAGATGCGGTTGGGTGGCTACACCTTC.

The table lists this clonotype with many counts. CDR3 in DNA: TGCAGCGCAGGGAGGCGACTAGCGGGGGGGTCCGCCCAAGAGACCCAGTACTTC. Residues: CSAGRRLAGGSAQETQYF. This chain links TRBV29-1 with TRBJ2-5; 14 bases match TRBD2. Germline values: CDR1 SQVTM, CDR2 ANQGSEA. The V segment lost 7 bases and the J segment 1 base; nucleotides outside the gene matches: 14. The CDR3 contains 18 residues.

Ten or more counts support this clonotype. The V call is TRBV3-1, the J call TRBJ2-7, with TRBD1 matching 7 bases. The CDR3 runs 15 residues. The V segment lost 1 base and the J segment 2 bases; nucleotides outside the gene matches: 5. The germline V gene has CDR1 LGHDT and CDR2 YNNKEL (reference sequence). As DNA, the CDR3 is TGTGCCAGCAGCCAAGCCACAGGGGCCCCCTACGAGCAGTACTTC. It codes for CASSQATGAPYEQYF.

The rearrangement links TRBV29-1 to TRBJ1-1; no firm D call. V dropped 4 bases and J dropped 8 bases, with 14 bases sitting between them. The CDR3 extends over 12 amino acids. Germline CDR1 SQVTM, CDR2 ANQGSEA. The DNA for the CDR3 is TGCAGCGTTGTTGGGGTGAAGGCAGAAGCTTTCTTT. It translates to CSVVGVKAEAFF. Combining the CDR3 with reference TRBV29-1 and TRBJ1-1 gives the whole variable domain SAVISQKPSRDICQRGTSLTIQCQVDSQVTMMFWYRQQPGQSLTLIATANQGSEATYESGFVIDKFPISRPNLTFSTLTVSNMSPEDSSIYLCSVVGVKAEAFFGQGTRLTVV.

This clonotype was counted at least ten times. The chain links TRBV20-1 to TRBJ2-7, with D hard to call. CDR3 length equals 13 residues. CDR1 is DFQATT and CDR2 is SNEGSKA in the germline V gene (reference sequence). V gave up 3 bases and J gave up 1 base, with 10 bases separating them. This CDR3 reads CSASYGFSYEQYF. The CDR3, as DNA: TGCAGTGCTAGTTACGGATTTTCCTACGAGCAGTACTTC.

This clonotype occurred many times. In nucleotides, the CDR3 is TGTGCCAGCAGTATGGAGGGGGACAGGTGGGATACTAACTATGGCTACACCTTC. This codes for CASSMEGDRWDTNYGYTF. The V and J genes are TRBV5-6 and TRBJ1-2, with 8 bases fitting TRBD1. Per the germline V gene, CDR1 is SGHDT and CDR2 is YYEEEE. V was clipped by 5 bases and J by 0 bases; unmatched bases: 15. The CDR3 has 18 amino acids.

Only a few counts were recorded for this clonotype. This rearrangement joins TRBV2 to TRBJ1-6; unclear D gene. The V end was cut by 6 bases, the J end by 10 bases, with 16 bases between. Per germline, CDR1 SNHLY and CDR2 FYNNEI. The CDR3 is 14 residues long. The CDR3 DNA is TGTGCCAGCAGGCTCCGGGCCCCCCAATCACCCCTCCACTTT. Amino acid sequence: CASRLRAPQSPLHF. Looking up the rest from reference TRBV2 and TRBJ1-6 gives the full variable domain: EPEVTQTPSHQVTQMGQEVILRCVPISNHLYFYWYRQILGQKVEFLVSFYNNEISEKSEIFDDQFSVERPDGSNFTLKIRSTKLEDSAMYFCASRLRAPQSPLHFGNGTRLTVT.

This clonotype was picked up many times. The J gene is TRBJ1-2, the V gene TRBV20-1, with D unclear. This CDR3 contains 14 residues. The V gene's germline CDR1 is DFQATT and CDR2 SNEGSKA (reference sequence). V lost 1 base, J lost 7 bases, and 16 bases lay in between. In DNA, the CDR3 is TGCAGTGCTAGAGGAGTCAGTCTCGGTGGTGGCTACACCTTC. Amino acid sequence: CSARGVSLGGGYTF.

This clonotype was recorded many times. The gene calls are TRBV6-5 and TRBJ2-1; possibly TRBD2 for D (7 bases). Germline V gene sequence: CDR1 MNHEY, CDR2 SVGAGI. V lost 8 bases and J 5 bases, leaving 10 bases between the germline ends. This CDR3 has 12 amino acids. The CDR3 region has the DNA TGTGCCAGCCGGGGGGCAAACAATGAGCAGTTCTTC. This encodes CASRGANNEQFF.

This chain connects TRBV12-3 or TRBV12-4 to TRBJ1-6, with D maybe TRBD1 (6 bases). Trimming shortened V by 2 bases and J by 11 bases, and 16 bases separated the two germline ends. There are 15 residues in the CDR3. In DNA, the CDR3 is TGTGCCAGCAGTTTACGGGGGCCTGCTGGAACACCCCTCCACTTT. Residues: CASSLRGPAGTPLHF.

This clonotype showed up just a few times. The chain recombines TRBV18 with TRBJ2-7, with D uncertain. V lost 3 bases and J 8 bases, leaving 11 bases between the germline ends. This CDR3 comprises 12 residues. The germline V gene encodes CDR1 KGHSH and CDR2 LQKENI. The CDR3 here is CASSPPGSKQYF. The CDR3 nucleotides read TGTGCCAGCTCACCCCCGGGTAGTAAGCAGTACTTC.

This clonotype was observed many times. The rearrangement uses TRBV7-3 and TRBJ1-1; possibly TRBD1 for D (6 bases). The CDR3 contains 12 residues. V lost 3 bases and J 11 bases, leaving 13 bases between the germline ends. The germline V gene has CDR1 SGHTA and CDR2 FQGTGA. The CDR3 is CASSFSGGAAFF. CDR3 DNA sequence: TGTGCCAGCAGCTTCAGCGGGGGCGCGGCTTTCTTT.

This clonotype was observed many times. This chain uses TRBV3-1 with TRBJ2-3; D may be TRBD2 (5 bases). This CDR3 has 14 amino acids. Per the germline V gene, CDR1 is LGHDT and CDR2 is YNNKEL (reference sequence). V was clipped by 7 bases and J by 4 bases, with 15 bases between them. This CDR3 reads CASKDLAGPDTQYF. DNA of the CDR3: TGTGCCAGCAAGGATCTAGCAGGTCCAGATACGCAGTATTTT.

On this clonotype itself: This clone may be a read error of a much larger clone one base away. The V gene is TRBV2, the J gene TRBJ2-3; unclear D gene. Germline V gives CDR1 SNHLY, CDR2 FYNNEI. This CDR3 comprises 11 residues. With 6 bases removed from V and 4 bases from J, the gap between germline ends came to 5 bases. The CDR3: CASRESDTQYF. For the CDR3, the DNA is TGTGCCAGCAGAGAGTCAGATACGCAGTATTTT.

The chain couples TRBV6-5 to TRBJ2-7, with a possible D match to TRBD2 (5 bases). V shed 2 bases and J shed 7 bases, with 12 bases lying between them. The germline V gene has CDR1 MNHEY and CDR2 SVGAGI. The CDR3 is 13 residues long. The CDR3 sequence is CASSYLTSREQYF. Here the CDR3 DNA reads TGTGCCAGCAGTTACCTAACTAGTCGAGAGCAGTACTTC.

This clonotype occurred a few times. The chain employs TRBV6-1 and TRBJ1-1; D remains ambiguous. Germline CDR1 reads MNHNS; CDR2 reads SASEGT. The CDR3 is 13 residues long. V was clipped by 7 bases and J by 3 bases, with 12 bases between them. For the CDR3, the DNA is TGTGCCAGCAAGGAATGGTCGGACACTGAAGCTTTCTTT. Its translation: CASKEWSDTEAFF.

This clonotype was observed a handful of times. The chain is built from TRBV3-1 and TRBJ2-1, with 12 bases aligning to TRBD2. This CDR3 region has 16 residues. V lost 2 bases and J lost 5; bases outside the gene matches: 4. CDR1 is LGHDT, CDR2 YNNKEL, per germline (reference sequence). This CDR3 is CASSQPWTSGNNEQFF. As DNA, the CDR3 is TGTGCCAGCAGCCAACCCTGGACTAGCGGGAACAATGAGCAGTTCTTC.

This clonotype was counted ten times or more. The chain links TRBV20-1 to TRBJ2-2; 8 bases agree with TRBD2. V was pared by 1 base and J by 6 bases, with 1 base of the junction left unmatched. The CDR3 loop spans 13 amino acids. Per the germline V gene, CDR1 is DFQATT and CDR2 is SNEGSKA (reference sequence). DNA for the CDR3: TGCAGTGCTAGAGGCGGGAGGTCCGGGGAGCTGTTTTTT. Translation gives CSARGGRSGELFF.

In its sample, this clonotype was seen many times. This chain uses TRBV20-1 with TRBJ1-1; no definite D call. V was trimmed by 5 bases and J by 6 bases, leaving 10 bases between them. CDR1 and CDR2 (germline): DFQATT, SNEGSKA (reference sequence). The length of the CDR3 is 11 residues. As DNA, the CDR3 is TGCAGTGCTCCGAACCGTCCTGAAGCTTTCTTT. Translation gives CSAPNRPEAFF.

The V and J genes are TRBV7-2 and TRBJ1-5; a weak D match, TRBD1 (5 bases). The CDR3 totals 15 residues. With 4 bases removed from V and 10 bases from J, the gap between germline ends came to 20 bases. Per the germline V gene, CDR1 is SGHTA and CDR2 is FQGNSA. CDR3 amino acids: CASSSPLGQPSPQHF. The CDR3 DNA follows: TGTGCCAGCAGCTCCCCCCTCGGACAACCTTCCCCCCAGCATTTT.